This TCR beta chain was profiled in a study of shared clonotypes between healthy human individuals. Broader study findings: The study's rarefaction showed incomplete sorted-subset sequencing despite large depth.

Of note for this clone: Its antigen is not identified.

Naive CD8 cells lacked CD45RO and underwent positive selection for CCR7, leaving out terminally differentiated effector memory CD45RA+ cells. Deletions cut 3 bases from V and 0 bases from J, with 13 bases between. Germline CDR1 reads GTSNPN; CDR2 reads SVGIG (reference sequence). The CDR3 covers 15 residues. Genomic DNA (from each subset) was split evenly across several immunoSEQ plates. The protocol was immunoSEQ multiplex PCR, while the TCRdb copy is restricted to in-frame clones and leaves out a portion. The table lists around 2,000,000 clones, just under 95% of them singletons. The V and J genes are TRBV30 and TRBJ2-3; D may be TRBD1 or TRBD2 (5 bases each). This receptor was taken from a man younger than 30 in good health. Input material: naive CD8+ T cells sorted from blood. The CDR3 DNA reads TGTGCCTGGAGCCGGGACGGGTCTAGCACAGATACGCAGTATTTT. Encoded protein: CAWSRDGSSTDTQYF.